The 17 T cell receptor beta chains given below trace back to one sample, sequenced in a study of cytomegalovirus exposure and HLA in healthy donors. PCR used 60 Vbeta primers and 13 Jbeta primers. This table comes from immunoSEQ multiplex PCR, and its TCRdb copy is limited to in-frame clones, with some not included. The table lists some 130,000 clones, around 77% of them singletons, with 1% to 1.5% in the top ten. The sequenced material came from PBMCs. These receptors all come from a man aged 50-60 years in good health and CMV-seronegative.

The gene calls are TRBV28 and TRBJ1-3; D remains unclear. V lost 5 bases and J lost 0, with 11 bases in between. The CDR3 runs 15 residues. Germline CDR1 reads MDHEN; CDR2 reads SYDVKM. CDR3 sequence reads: CASSSHGISGNTIYF. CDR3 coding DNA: TGTGCCAGCAGTAGTCACGGGATCTCTGGAAACACCATATATTTT.

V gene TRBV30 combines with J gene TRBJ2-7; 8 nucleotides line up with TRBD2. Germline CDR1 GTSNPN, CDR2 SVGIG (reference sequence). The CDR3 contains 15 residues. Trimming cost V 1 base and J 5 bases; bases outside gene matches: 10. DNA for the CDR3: TGTGCCTGGAGTGCCCCCGGGACTAGATCCGACGAGCAGTACTTC. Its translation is CAWSAPGTRSDEQYF.

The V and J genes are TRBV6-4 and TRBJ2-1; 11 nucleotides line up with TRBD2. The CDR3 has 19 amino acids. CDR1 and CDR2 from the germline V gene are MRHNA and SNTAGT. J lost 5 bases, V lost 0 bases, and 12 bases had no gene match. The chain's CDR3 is CASSDSSPLLAGVHNEQFF. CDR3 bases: TGTGCCAGCAGTGACTCGAGTCCCCTACTAGCGGGAGTCCACAATGAGCAGTTCTTC.

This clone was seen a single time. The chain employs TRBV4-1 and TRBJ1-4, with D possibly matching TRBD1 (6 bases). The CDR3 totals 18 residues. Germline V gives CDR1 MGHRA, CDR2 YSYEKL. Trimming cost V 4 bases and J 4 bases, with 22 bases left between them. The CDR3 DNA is TGCGCCAGCAGCCGAATGGGTTTGGTGACAGGCCTTAATGAAAAACTGTTTTTT. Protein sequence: CASSRMGLVTGLNEKLFF.

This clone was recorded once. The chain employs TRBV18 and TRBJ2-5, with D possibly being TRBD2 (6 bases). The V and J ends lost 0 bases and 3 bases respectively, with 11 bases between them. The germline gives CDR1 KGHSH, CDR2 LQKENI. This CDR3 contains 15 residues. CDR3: CASSPPSTSKETQYF. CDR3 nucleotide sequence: TGTGCCAGCTCACCACCGTCCACTAGCAAAGAGACCCAGTACTTC.

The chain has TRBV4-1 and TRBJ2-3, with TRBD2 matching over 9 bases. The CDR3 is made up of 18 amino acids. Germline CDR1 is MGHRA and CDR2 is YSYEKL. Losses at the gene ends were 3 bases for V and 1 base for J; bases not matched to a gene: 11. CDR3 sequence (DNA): TGCGCCAGCAGCCAGGGTGGTACGACTAGCGGCCGCACAGATACGCAGTATTTT. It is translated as CASSQGGTTSGRTDTQYF.

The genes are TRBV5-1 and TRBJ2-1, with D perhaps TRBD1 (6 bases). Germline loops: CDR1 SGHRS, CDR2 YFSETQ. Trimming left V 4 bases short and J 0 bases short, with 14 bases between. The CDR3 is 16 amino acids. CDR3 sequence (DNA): TGCGCCAGCAGCCAGGACAGCCGTCTCTCCTACAATGAGCAGTTCTTC. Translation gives CASSQDSRLSYNEQFF.

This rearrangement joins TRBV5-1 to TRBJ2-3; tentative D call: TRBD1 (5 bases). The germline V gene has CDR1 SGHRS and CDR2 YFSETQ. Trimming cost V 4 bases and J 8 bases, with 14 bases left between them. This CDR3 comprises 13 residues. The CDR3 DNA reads TGCGCCAGCAGCGAACAGGAGCGAGGTACGCAGTATTTT. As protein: CASSEQERGTQYF. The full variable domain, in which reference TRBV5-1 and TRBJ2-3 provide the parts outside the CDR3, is KAGVTQTPRYLIKTRGQQVTLSCSPISGHRSVSWYQQTPGQGLQFLFEYFSETQRNKGNFPGRFSGRQFSNSRSEMNVSTLELGDSALYLCASSEQERGTQYFGPGTRLTVL.

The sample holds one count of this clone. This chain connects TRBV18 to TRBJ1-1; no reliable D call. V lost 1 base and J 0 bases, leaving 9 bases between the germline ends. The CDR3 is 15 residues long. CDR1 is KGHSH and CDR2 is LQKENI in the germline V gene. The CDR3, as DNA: TGTGCCAGCTCACCACGGGCAGACATGAACACTGAAGCTTTCTTT. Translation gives CASSPRADMNTEAFF.

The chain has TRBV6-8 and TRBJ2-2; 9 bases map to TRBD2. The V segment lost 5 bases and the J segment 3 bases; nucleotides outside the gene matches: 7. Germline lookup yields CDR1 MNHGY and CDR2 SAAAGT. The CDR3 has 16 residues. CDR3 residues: CASSDHRTSDTGELFF. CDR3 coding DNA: TGTGCCAGCAGTGACCATCGGACTAGCGACACCGGGGAGCTGTTTTTT.

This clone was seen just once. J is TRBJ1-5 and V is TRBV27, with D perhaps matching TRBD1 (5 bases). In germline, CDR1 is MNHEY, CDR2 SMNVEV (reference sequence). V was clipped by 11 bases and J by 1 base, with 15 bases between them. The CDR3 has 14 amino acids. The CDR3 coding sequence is TGTGCCGAATCAATCAGGGAAAGCAATCAGCCCCAGCATTTT. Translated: CAESIRESNQPQHF.

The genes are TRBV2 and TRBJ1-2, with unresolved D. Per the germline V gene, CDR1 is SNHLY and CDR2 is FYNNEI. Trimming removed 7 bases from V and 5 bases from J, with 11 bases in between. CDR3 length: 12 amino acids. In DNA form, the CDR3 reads TGTGCCAGCAAGGTTGGAGAGTATGGCTACACCTTC. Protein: CASKVGEYGYTF. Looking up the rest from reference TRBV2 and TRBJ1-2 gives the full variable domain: EPEVTQTPSHQVTQMGQEVILRCVPISNHLYFYWYRQILGQKVEFLVSFYNNEISEKSEIFDDQFSVERPDGSNFTLKIRSTKLEDSAMYFCASKVGEYGYTFGSGTRLTVV.

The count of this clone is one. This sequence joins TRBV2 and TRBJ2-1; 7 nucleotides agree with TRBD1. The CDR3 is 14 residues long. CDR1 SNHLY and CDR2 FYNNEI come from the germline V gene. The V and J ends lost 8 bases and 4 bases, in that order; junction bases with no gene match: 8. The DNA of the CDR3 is TGTGCCAGCCGAATTGGACAGGCTTACAATGAGCAGTTCTTC. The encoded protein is CASRIGQAYNEQFF.

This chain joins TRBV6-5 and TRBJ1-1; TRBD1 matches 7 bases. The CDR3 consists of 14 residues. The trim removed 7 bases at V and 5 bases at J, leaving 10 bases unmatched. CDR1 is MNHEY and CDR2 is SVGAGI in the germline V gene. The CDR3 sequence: CASKLDRAVTEAFF. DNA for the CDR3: TGTGCCAGCAAACTAGACAGGGCAGTAACTGAAGCTTTCTTT.

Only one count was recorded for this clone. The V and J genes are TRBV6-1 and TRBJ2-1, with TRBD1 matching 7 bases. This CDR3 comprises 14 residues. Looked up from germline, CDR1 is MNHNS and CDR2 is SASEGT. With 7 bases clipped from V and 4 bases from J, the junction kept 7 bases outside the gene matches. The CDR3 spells CASIGGQIYNEQFF. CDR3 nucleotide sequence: TGTGCCAGCATAGGGGGACAGATTTACAATGAGCAGTTCTTC.

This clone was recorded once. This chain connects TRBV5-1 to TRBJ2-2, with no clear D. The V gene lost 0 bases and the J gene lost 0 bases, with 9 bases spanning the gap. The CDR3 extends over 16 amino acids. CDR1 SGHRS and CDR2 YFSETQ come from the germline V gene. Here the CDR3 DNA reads TGCGCCAGCAGCTTGGCCCAGGCTGCGAACACCGGGGAGCTGTTTTTT. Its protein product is CASSLAQAANTGELFF. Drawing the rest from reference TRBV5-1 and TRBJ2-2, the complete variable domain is KAGVTQTPRYLIKTRGQQVTLSCSPISGHRSVSWYQQTPGQGLQFLFEYFSETQRNKGNFPGRFSGRQFSNSRSEMNVSTLELGDSALYLCASSLAQAANTGELFFGEGSRLTVL.

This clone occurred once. In nucleotides, the CDR3 is TGCGCCAGCAGCTTGGCCGGCGGGAGTTACTCCTACAATGAGCAGTTCTTC. Translated, it gives CASSLAGGSYSYNEQFF. The V call is TRBV5-1, the J call TRBJ2-1; 7 bases match TRBD2. Germline CDR1 and CDR2: SGHRS and YFSETQ. Trimming cost V 0 bases and J 0 bases; bases outside gene matches: 6. CDR3 length: 17 amino acids.